The TCR beta chain under discussion was sequenced for a study of blood T cell repertoires in COVID-19. Study-level information: From the United States, Italy and Spain came samples of acute and convalescent COVID-19.

Authors' analysis steps: Estimation of nucleated cell counts was performed using reference gene primer amplification. The protocol was immunoSEQ multiplex PCR, while the TCRdb copy is restricted to in-frame clones and leaves out a portion. V, J and clone size are taken as reported in that table, and D and trimming were inferred from the DNA itself. The sample has 120,000 or so clones, around four fifths seen once. V shed 3 bases, J shed 8 bases, and the junction held 8 bases outside the gene matches. The germline V gene has CDR1 KGHSH and CDR2 LQKENI. This CDR3 has 16 residues. Sequenced input: peripheral blood. The chain couples TRBV18 to TRBJ2-1, with 12 positions matching TRBD2. The clonotype originates from a man older than 75 with active or convalescent COVID-19. CDR3 amino acids: CASSPGTSGSFDEQFF. CDR3 DNA sequence: TGTGCCAGCTCACCCGGGACTAGCGGGTCCTTCGATGAGCAGTTCTTC.